The clone carrying this T cell receptor (beta chain) was detected only a few times. Its antigen is unknown. This sample stems from a study of CD8 T cells in ankylosing spondylitis. General observations from the study: It appeared that ankylosing spondylitis blood was characterized by a TCR beta motif of roughly 8 highly homologous variants. Disease-linked clones had a CD8+ phenotype and relatively low frequency in peripheral blood.

Trimming took 8 bases from V and 0 from J; bases not matched to a gene: 10. The CDR3 is 14 residues long. Germline V gene sequence: CDR1 DFQATT, CDR2 SNEGSKA (reference sequence). Quantitative 5'-RACE with molecular barcodes produced the TCR beta libraries. MiXCR was run by TCRdb on the 5' RACE reads, yielding one entry per CDR3 protein. The sample has 400,000 or so distinct CDR3 sequences, roughly 27% seen once. The TCR originated in a male donor with ankylosing spondylitis. The J gene is TRBJ2-7, the V gene TRBV20-1; TRBD2 matches 7 bases. Sequenced input: blood, either unsorted or a sorted T cell fraction (not recorded which). The CDR3 is CSTPQGGSSYEQYF. The CDR3 nucleotides read TGCAGTACCCCCCAGGGAGGGAGCTCCTACGAGCAGTACTTC.